This record covers a single T cell receptor beta chain. Authors' methods: Quantification of nucleated cells was approximated via reference gene primer amplification. Assay: immunoSEQ multiplex PCR; the TCRdb copy retains only in-frame clones and omits some. Clonal size and the V and J genes are those of that table, whereas D and trimming came from the DNA. The data contain approximately 53,000 clones, roughly 90% of them singletons. This specimen belongs to a study of blood T cell repertoires in COVID-19. The V gene's germline CDR1 is MNHNY and CDR2 SVGAGI (reference sequence). The CDR3 sequence is 19 residues long. V trimming: 5 bases; J trimming: 0 bases; junction bases outside the gene matches: 13.

This clonotype originated in a woman of 80 years or more with acute or convalescent COVID-19. This sequence joins TRBV6-6 and TRBJ1-5; 10 positions agree with TRBD1. The sequencing sample was made of peripheral blood. CDR3 nucleotides: TGTGCCAGCAGTCCTCGACAGGGGGCCCCCCCTTATAGCAATCAGCCCCAGCATTTT. Its protein product is CASSPRQGAPPYSNQPQHF.